This T cell receptor beta chain was profiled in a study of T-cell reconstitution after alpha-beta-depleted transplantation in children. CDR3 length equals 15 residues. V lost 0 bases to trimming and J lost 0 bases, with 9 bases between them. CDR1 is SGHDT and CDR2 is YYEEEE in the germline V gene. Unique molecular identifiers were used to barcode this TCRbeta library. TCRdb itself ran the PCR reads through MiXCR, one entry per CDR3 protein. The repertoire has around 680,000 distinct CDR3 sequences, 16% of them found once; the top ten carry 1.1%. The source was PBMCs from the stem cell graft donor, collected from the stem cell graft. The rearrangement links TRBV5-6 to TRBJ2-5, with D possibly being TRBD2 (5 bases). The source is a human donor who donated a stem cell graft to a child with acute myeloid leukemia. The CDR3 here is CASSLARRNQETQYF. DNA of the CDR3: TGTGCCAGCAGCTTGGCTCGGAGGAACCAAGAGACCCAGTACTTC.